The subject of this entry is one T cell receptor beta chain. The antigen is undetermined. V was clipped by 7 bases and J by 8 bases, with 14 bases between them. The V gene's germline CDR1 is MDHEN and CDR2 SYDVKM. The CDR3 consists of 12 residues. This entry is derived from a study of beta chain features in type 1 diabetes. All of the isolated RNA was reverse transcribed, so expressed TCRB transcripts were sequenced. The repertoire was sequenced with immunoSEQ multiplex PCR; TCRdb's copy has only in-frame clones and lacks some. The sample carries 630,000 or so clones, around 15% recorded once. Findings and limits, study-wide: When Type 1 diabetes patients were examined, their TCRB CDR3s proved moderately but significantly shorter in all four CD4+ subsets.

This chain connects TRBV28 to TRBJ1-2; D might be TRBD1 (6 bases). The receptor was derived from a young man with type 1 diabetes. The sample was naive CD4+ T cells from blood. The CDR3 DNA reads TGTGCCAGCAATACAGGGTTGGGCGGCTACACCTTC. Its translation: CASNTGLGGYTF.